This TCR beta chain originates from a study of radiotherapy plus CTLA-4 blockade in lung cancer. Study-level information: Patients showed objective responses in around a sixth of cases and disease control in more than 25%.

Focal radiation plus CTLA-4 blockade with ipilimumab was given to patients with chemo-refractory metastatic non-small-cell lung cancer. Assay: immunoSEQ multiplex PCR; the TCRdb copy retains only in-frame clones and omits some. Here the sample spans 120,000 or so clones, roughly 74% being singletons. As concerns this clone: Its antigen is currently unknown.

General observations from the study: There was expansion of tumor-derived TCR clones in blood after radiotherapy plus ipilimumab. Early shifts in blood T cell clones, with interferon-beta, reportedly predicted response best.

Per germline, CDR1 SGHRS and CDR2 YFSETQ. V was pared by 0 bases and J by 9 bases, with 23 bases between. The CDR3 is 17 amino acids. This receptor was taken from a human donor with non-small cell lung cancer who had a partial response to radiotherapy plus ipilimumab. This chain connects TRBV5-1 to TRBJ2-3, with unresolved D. Specimen: peripheral blood, collected from a patient treated with radiotherapy plus ipilimumab. The CDR3 here is CASSLGFERGPTGTQYF. The CDR3 DNA is TGCGCCAGCAGCTTGGGGTTCGAGCGAGGCCCCACCGGAACGCAGTATTTT.